Listed here are 12 T cell receptor beta chains from one sample, sequenced in a study of blood T cells in healthy people across ages. PCR was performed a second time for roughly 7 to 11 cycles using a sample-barcoded 5' primer and a J-beta primer mix. MiXCR, applied by TCRdb to the 5' RACE reads, yields one record per CDR3 protein. The sample lists roughly 500,000 distinct CDR3 sequences, roughly 29% occurring once. Sequenced input: blood. These TCRs come from a woman aged 65 to 85 in good health.

The sample holds a few counts of this clonotype. CDR3 bases: TGTGCCGTCTCCGATGGGGTATCCACTAATGAAAAACTGTTTTTT. This codes for CAVSDGVSTNEKLFF. The chain joins TRBV4-2 to TRBJ1-4; D ambiguous. V shed 11 bases and J shed 2 bases, with 18 bases lying between them. Germline CDR1 reads LGHNA; CDR2 reads YNFKEQ. CDR3 length: 15 residues.

This clonotype occurred a few times. The chain carries TRBV4-1 and TRBJ2-6; D is unresolved. Looked up from germline, CDR1 is MGHRA and CDR2 is YSYEKL. The V gene lost 2 bases and the J gene lost 0 bases, with 14 bases spanning the gap. The CDR3 loop spans 18 amino acids. The CDR3 sequence: CASSQQLGPSSGANVLTF. CDR3 coding DNA: TGCGCCAGCAGCCAACAGCTGGGCCCGAGCTCTGGGGCCAACGTCCTGACTTTC.

This clonotype was counted between two and nine times. The genes are TRBV12-3 or TRBV12-4 and TRBJ2-1; TRBD2 matches 11 bases. The CDR3 runs 14 residues. The V and J ends lost 8 bases and 4 bases, in that order; junction bases with no gene match: 4. This chain's CDR3 is CASVAGGPYNEQFF. As DNA, the CDR3 is TGTGCCAGCGTAGCGGGGGGGCCGTACAATGAGCAGTTCTTC.

The V call is TRBV5-1, the J call TRBJ2-5, with 7 bases fitting TRBD2. This CDR3 is built from 16 residues. CDR1 SGHRS and CDR2 YFSETQ come from the germline V gene. V was pared by 1 base and J by 5 bases, with 11 bases of the junction left unmatched. As DNA, the CDR3 is TGCGCCAGCAGCTTGTCCGAGCGGGGAAGAGGGGAGACCCAGTACTTC. This encodes CASSLSERGRGETQYF.

The rearrangement links TRBV4-2 to TRBJ1-5; D unclear. Deletions cut 4 bases from V and 0 bases from J, with 7 bases between. This CDR3 has 14 residues. Per germline, CDR1 LGHNA and CDR2 YNFKEQ. CDR3 coding DNA: TGTGCCAGCAGCCCCCAGATTAGCAATCAGCCCCAGCATTTT. Protein sequence: CASSPQISNQPQHF.

The sample holds a few counts of this clonotype. V gene TRBV5-1 combines with J gene TRBJ1-1; D is unresolved. Trimming cost V 3 bases and J 0 bases, with 9 bases left between them. Per germline, CDR1 SGHRS and CDR2 YFSETQ. The CDR3 loop spans 14 amino acids. As DNA, the CDR3 is TGCGCCAGCAGCTCAAGTACCATGAACACTGAAGCTTTCTTT. The encoded protein is CASSSSTMNTEAFF.

The chain is built from TRBV7-2 and TRBJ2-1; 7 nucleotides match TRBD2. The CDR3 spans 16 residues. After removal of 5 bases from V and 9 bases from J, the junction contained 16 bases not matched to a gene. Germline V gene lookup returns CDR1 SGHTA and CDR2 FQGNSA. CDR3 DNA: TGTGCCAGCAGCCAACGAGCAGCGGGAAAGGTGGGTGAGCAGTTCTTC. It yields the protein CASSQRAAGKVGEQFF. Based on the CDR3 plus reference TRBV7-2 and TRBJ2-1, the full variable domain is GAGVSQSPSNKVTEKGKDVELRCDPISGHTALYWYRQSLGQGLEFLIYFQGNSAPDKSGLPSDRFSAERTGGSVSTLTIQRTQQEDSAVYLCASSQRAAGKVGEQFFGPGTRLTVL.

The chain combines TRBV15 with TRBJ2-3; D unclear. V lost 2 bases and J 3 bases, leaving 3 bases between the germline ends. Germline values: CDR1 LNHNV, CDR2 YYDKDF (reference sequence). The CDR3 has 12 residues. The CDR3 is CATSRKTDTQYF. The CDR3 DNA follows: TGTGCCACCAGCAGAAAAACAGATACGCAGTATTTT.

About this clonotype itself: A junction boundary mismatches the germline segment, possibly from a read error. This sequence joins TRBV7-9 and TRBJ2-5; the D gene could be TRBD1 or TRBD2 (5 bases each). The germline gives CDR1 SEHNR, CDR2 FQNEAQ (reference sequence). The CDR3 extends over 13 amino acids. The CDR3 nucleotides are TGTGCCAGCAGCTTCGGTGGGGGAGAGACCCAGCACTTC. Its translation is CASSFGGGETQHF. The whole variable domain, remainder taken from reference TRBV7-9 and TRBJ2-5, is DTGVSQNPRHKITKRGQNVTFRCDPISEHNRLYWYRQTLGQGPEFLTYFQNEAQLEKSRLLSDRFSAERPKGSFSTLEIQRTEQGDSAMYLCASSFGGGETQHFGPGTRLLVL.

The gene calls are TRBV21-1 and TRBJ2-7; no check of the table's D call, TRBD1, against the DNA was made. The J call may be in error: the DNA end matches TRBJ2-1 better. TRBV21-1 is deemed a pseudogene. The CDR3 is made up of 15 amino acids. As DNA, the CDR3 is TGTGCCAGCAGCTCGGGACCCAAGTGCTACAATGAGCAGTTCTTC. This encodes CASSSGPKCYNEQFF.

The chain employs TRBV7-2 and TRBJ2-5; the match to TRBD1 covers 8 bases. Germline V gene data show CDR1 as SGHTA and CDR2 as FQGNSA. The CDR3 runs to 14 residues. Germline trimming cut 0 bases from V and 5 bases from J; bases unmatched to any gene: 2. CDR3 sequence (DNA): TGTGCCAGCAGCTTAGCATGGGACAGGGAGACCCAGTACTTC. The encoded protein is CASSLAWDRETQYF.

The chain couples TRBV7-9 to TRBJ2-3; no clear D. V was trimmed by 6 bases and J by 0 bases, leaving 7 bases between them. The CDR3 extends over 13 amino acids. Looked up from germline, CDR1 is SEHNR and CDR2 is FQNEAQ (reference sequence). CDR3: CASRLDSTDTQYF. The CDR3 DNA is TGTGCCAGCAGATTGGACAGCACAGATACGCAGTATTTT.